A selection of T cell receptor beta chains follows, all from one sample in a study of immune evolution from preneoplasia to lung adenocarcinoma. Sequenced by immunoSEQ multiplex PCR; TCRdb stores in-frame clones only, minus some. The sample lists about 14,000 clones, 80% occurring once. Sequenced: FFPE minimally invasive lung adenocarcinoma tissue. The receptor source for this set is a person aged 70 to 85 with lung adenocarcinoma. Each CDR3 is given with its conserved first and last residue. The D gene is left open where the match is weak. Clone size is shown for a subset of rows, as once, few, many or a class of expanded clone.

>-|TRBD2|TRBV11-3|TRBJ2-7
TGTGCCAGCAGAGCGGGGTCCAGGAACGAGCAGTACTTC
CASRAGSRNEQYF
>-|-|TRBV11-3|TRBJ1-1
TGTGCCAGCAGGTCAGGTGGGGGAGCTGAAGCTTTCTTT
CASRSGGGAEAFF
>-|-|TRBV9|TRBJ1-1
TGTGCCAGCAGCGAAAGTTTCGGGACTGAAGCTTTCTTT
CASSESFGTEAFF
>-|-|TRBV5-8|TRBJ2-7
TGTGCCAGCAGCTTCTCAGGGAGCGACGAGCAGTACTTC
CASSFSGSDEQYF
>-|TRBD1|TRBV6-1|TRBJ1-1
TGTGCCAGCAGTGTAGGCGGGGACAGGGAAGCTTTCTTT
CASSVGGDREAFF
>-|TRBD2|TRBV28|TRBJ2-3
TGTGCCAGCAAACCCGGCGGGGGGGCAACAGATACGCAGTATTTT
CASKPGGGATDTQYF
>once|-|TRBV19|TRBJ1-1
TGTGCCAGTAGTGCCCGACGGGATACGGAAGCTTTCTTT
CASSARRDTEAFF
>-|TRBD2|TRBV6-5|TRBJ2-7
TGTGCCGTTCGGACTAGCGGACCGTACGAGCAGTACTTC
CAVRTSGPYEQYF
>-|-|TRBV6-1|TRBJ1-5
TGTGCCAGCAGTGAAGGCACGGCCTGGGGCAATCAGCCCCAGCATTTT
CASSEGTAWGNQPQHF
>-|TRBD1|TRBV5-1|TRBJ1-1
TGCGCCAGCAGCTTGGCCGGGGGACAGGGGACTGAAGCTTTCTTT
CASSLAGGQGTEAFF
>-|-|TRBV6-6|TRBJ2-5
TGTGCCAGCAGTTTGCATGGGGGGGCGAGGGAAGAGACCCAGTACTTC
CASSLHGGAREETQYF
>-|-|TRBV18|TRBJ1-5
TGTGCCAGCTCACCGGACAGCGGGGTTCAGCCCCAGCATTTT
CASSPDSGVQPQHF
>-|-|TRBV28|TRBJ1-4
TGTGCCAGCACACAGGAAGGGGAAAAACTGTTTTTT
CASTQEGEKLFF
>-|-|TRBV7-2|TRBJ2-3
TGTGCCAGCAGCTTAAGGGGGTCAGGGTTCACAGATACGCAGTATTTT
CASSLRGSGFTDTQYF
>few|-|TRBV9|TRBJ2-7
TGTGCCAGCAGCTCCCCGGGGAGGGGGAAGTACTTC
CASSSPGRGKYF
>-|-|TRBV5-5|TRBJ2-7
TGTGCCAGCAGCCAGAGTAACTACGAGCAGTACTTC
CASSQSNYEQYF
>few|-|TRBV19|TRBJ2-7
TGTGCCAGTAGGTTCGGAGGGGAAGGCTACGAGCAGTACTTC
CASRFGGEGYEQYF
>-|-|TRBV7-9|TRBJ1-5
TGTGTCAGCAGTTTAGGGGCTGATCAGCCCCAGCATTTT
CVSSLGADQPQHF
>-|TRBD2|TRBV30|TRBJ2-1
TGTGCCTGGAGTGTACGCGGGGGAAAACTCAATGAGCAGTTCTTC
CAWSVRGGKLNEQFF
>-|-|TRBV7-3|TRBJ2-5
TGTGCCAGCAGCCCATCACCCTCGAAAGAGACCCAGTACTTC
CASSPSPSKETQYF